These 14 T cell receptor beta chains were all obtained from the same sample, sequenced in a study of vaccination and CD4 T cells after COVID-19. No cognate antigen is known for these TCRs. The sample's treatment: roughly 10-day PBMC culture with coronavirus spike peptide pools or control peptides (ViraFEST assay). The study sequenced cultured CD4+ T cell DNA using the Oncomine TCR Beta short-read assay. TCRdb ran MiXCR on the PCR reads and lists one entry per CDR3 protein. The sample yields fewer than 15,000 distinct CDR3 sequences, approximately 55% seen once. The sequenced sample was CD4+ T cells from blood, cultured in vitro, obtained before SARS-CoV-2 vaccination. These receptors all come from a human donor who had recovered from COVID-19.

This clonotype was seen a handful of times. CDR3 in DNA: TGTGCCAGCAGTGCCGACATCAATCAGCCCCAGCATTTT. Translated, it gives CASSADINQPQHF. This chain uses TRBV2 with TRBJ1-5; D call uncertain. The CDR3 has 13 residues. The germline V gene encodes CDR1 SNHLY and CDR2 FYNNEI. The ends were cut back, 4 bases at V and 3 bases at J, with 7 bases in the middle.

The gene calls are TRBV18 and TRBJ1-5; possibly TRBD1 for D (5 bases). This CDR3 comprises 16 residues. V gave up 6 bases and J gave up 6 bases, with 21 bases separating them. Germline V gene data show CDR1 as KGHSH and CDR2 as LQKENI. The CDR3 region has the DNA TGTGCCAGCTCTCCGACAGAACTTGGGTTCGGTCAGCCCCAGCATTTT. Encoded protein: CASSPTELGFGQPQHF.

The chain has TRBV30 and TRBJ1-6; no definite D call. CDR1 is GTSNPN, CDR2 SVGIG, per germline (reference sequence). This CDR3 is 13 amino acids long. Deletions cut 8 bases from V and 7 bases from J, with 15 bases between. The CDR3 reads CARTKTRNSPLHF. The CDR3 DNA reads as TGTGCCCGAACCAAGACGAGAAATTCACCCCTCCACTTT. The full variable domain, with the rest looked up from reference TRBV30 and TRBJ1-6, is SQTIHQWPATLVQPVGSPLSLECTVEGTSNPNLYWYRQAAGRGLQLLFYSVGIGQISSEVPQNLSASRPQDRQFILSSKKLLLSDSGFYLCARTKTRNSPLHFGNGTRLTVT.

This clonotype was counted a few times. The gene calls are TRBV24-1 and TRBJ2-3, with 11 positions matching TRBD2. Unmatched junction bases numbered 9, after V lost 0 bases and J lost 8 bases. CDR3 length: 17 amino acids. CDR1 is KGHDR and CDR2 is SFDVKD in the germline V gene. The CDR3 bases are TGTGCCACCAGTGATTTGGGGACTAGCGGCCACGAAGGTACGCAGTATTTT. This encodes CATSDLGTSGHEGTQYF.

The V gene is TRBV6-1, the J gene TRBJ2-6, with a weak D call TRBD2 (6 bases). Per the germline V gene, CDR1 is MNHNS and CDR2 is SASEGT. The CDR3 is 15 residues long. V lost 3 bases and J 1 base, leaving 7 bases between the germline ends. CDR3 bases: TGTGCCAGCAGTGAGGAGGGTTCTGGGGCCAACGTCCTGACTTTC. Translated: CASSEEGSGANVLTF.

This rearrangement joins TRBV7-9 to TRBJ1-5; D gene unclear. The CDR3 length is 12 residues. The germline V and J ends were trimmed by 1 base and 5 bases, with 3 bases remaining between them. From germline, CDR1 is SEHNR and CDR2 FQNEAQ (reference sequence). The CDR3 DNA is TGTGCCAGCAGCTTAGAGGATCAGCCCCAGCATTTT. It encodes CASSLEDQPQHF.

V usage is TRBV6-9 and J usage is TRBJ2-2; 14 bases agree with TRBD2. Unmatched junction bases numbered 6, after V lost 6 bases and J lost 3 bases. The germline gives CDR1 MNHGY, CDR2 SVAAGI. The CDR3 extends over 17 amino acids. CDR3 protein: CASRNPGLAGDTGELFF. The CDR3, as DNA: TGTGCCAGCAGGAACCCGGGACTAGCGGGAGACACCGGGGAGCTGTTTTTT.

This chain links TRBV12-3 or TRBV12-4 with TRBJ1-1; D is possibly TRBD1 (5 bases). There are 17 residues in the CDR3. Between the trimmed V and J ends, which lost 2 bases and 1 base, there was a span of 17 bases. The DNA for the CDR3 is TGTGCCAGCAGTTTATTGGTTCCGGGACCGCCGAACACTGAAGCTTTCTTT. This codes for CASSLLVPGPPNTEAFF.

This clonotype turned up a few times. The chain links TRBV20-1 to TRBJ1-1; 11 bases map to TRBD1. This CDR3 has 14 amino acids. Trimming removed 3 bases from V and 3 bases from J; junction bases left unmatched: 3. Germline CDR1 reads DFQATT; CDR2 reads SNEGSKA (reference sequence). Here the CDR3 DNA reads TGCAGTGCTAGGGGGGGACAGGGGGACACTGAAGCTTTCTTT. It encodes CSARGGQGDTEAFF.

This clonotype was found a few times. The chain uses TRBV20-1 and TRBJ2-3; tentatively, D is TRBD1 (5 bases). CDR1 and CDR2 (germline): DFQATT, SNEGSKA (reference sequence). CDR3 size: 14 residues. V lost 2 bases to trimming and J lost 4 bases, with 13 bases between them. Written as DNA, the CDR3 is TGCAGTGCTAGAAGAGACAGTCGCGCAGATACGCAGTATTTT. Translation gives CSARRDSRADTQYF.

The rearrangement uses TRBV7-9 and TRBJ1-6; 9 nucleotides align to TRBD1. The CDR3 extends over 16 amino acids. The germline CDR1 and CDR2 sequences are SEHNR and FQNEAQ (reference sequence). Trimming cost V 3 bases and J 2 bases; bases outside gene matches: 2. The CDR3 sequence: CASSFNRGPYNSPLHF. The CDR3 DNA reads as TGTGCCAGCAGCTTTAACAGGGGGCCCTATAATTCACCCCTCCACTTT.

The chain joins TRBV6-1 to TRBJ1-1; possible D gene TRBD1, 5 bases. CDR3 length: 14 residues. Germline V gene data show CDR1 as MNHNS and CDR2 as SASEGT. Trimming pared 1 base from V and 8 bases from J, leaving 14 bases between. CDR3 protein: CASSEGGTDQEAFF. The CDR3 DNA reads as TGTGCCAGCAGTGAAGGGGGCACAGACCAAGAAGCTTTCTTT.

This chain uses TRBV19 with TRBJ2-3; 8 nucleotides line up with TRBD2. The CDR3 is 13 amino acids. With 5 bases clipped from V and 3 bases from J, the junction kept 1 base outside the gene matches. Germline-derived CDR1 and CDR2 are LNHDA and SQIVND (reference sequence). The CDR3 region is CASSGTRTDTQYF. The CDR3 DNA reads as TGTGCCAGTAGTGGGACTAGGACAGATACGCAGTATTTT. Looking up the rest from reference TRBV19 and TRBJ2-3 gives the full variable domain: DGGITQSPKYLFRKEGQNVTLSCEQNLNHDAMYWYRQDPGQGLRLIYYSQIVNDFQKGDIAEGYSVSREKKESFPLTVTSAQKNPTAFYLCASSGTRTDTQYFGPGTRLTVL.

The chain employs TRBV29-1 and TRBJ1-1, with 7 nucleotides matching TRBD1. Germline CDR1 SQVTM, CDR2 ANQGSEA. The CDR3 loop spans 13 amino acids. V was pared by 8 bases and J by 2 bases, with 8 bases of the junction left unmatched. The CDR3 coding sequence is TGCAGCTTATGGGACAGTCGCAACACTGAAGCTTTCTTT. Protein: CSLWDSRNTEAFF.